This TCR beta chain stems from a study of cytomegalovirus exposure and HLA in healthy donors. Overall study findings and caveats: A later analysis linked a missense DCLRE1C variant to TCR beta V- and J-gene trimming.

Concerning this clone itself: The antigen remains undetermined.

J lost 4 bases, V lost 0 bases, and 2 bases had no gene match. The length of the CDR3 is 14 residues. Germline CDR1 reads SGHNT; CDR2 reads YYREEE (reference sequence). Healthy bone marrow donors made up the donors. 60 Vbeta and 13 Jbeta primers were used in PCR. Sequenced by immunoSEQ multiplex PCR; TCRdb stores in-frame clones only, minus some. Of 170,000 or so clones in the sample, over 75% were seen once. The clonotype comes from a man aged 55 to 70 in good health and CMV-seronegative. The sequenced sample consisted of PBMCs. This rearrangement joins TRBV5-4 to TRBJ2-3, with 7 bases matching TRBD1. The CDR3 sequence is CASSLGQGADTQYF. CDR3 sequence (DNA): TGTGCCAGCAGCTTGGGTCAGGGGGCAGATACGCAGTATTTT.